This T cell receptor (beta chain) was found in a study of T-cell reconstitution after alpha-beta-depleted transplantation in children. Trimming left V 8 bases short and J 8 bases short, with 18 bases between. The CDR3 runs to 14 residues. Unique molecular identifiers were built into the TCRbeta library. TCRdb re-called the PCR reads through MiXCR, storing one row per CDR3 protein. The sample yields 130,000 to 150,000 distinct CDR3 sequences, 8% to 10% seen once. Study-wide results and caveats: T-cell numbers and diversity, one year after transplant, stemmed largely from T cells that were newly produced. Surviving recipient T cells and thymic progenitors accounted for the high day-60 TCRbeta diversity observed in some patients. Expanded graft clones numbering several hundred reportedly gave rise to alpha-beta T cells about two months after transplant.

In this sample, this clonotype turned up many times. What it binds is not known. The sample in question was PBMCs, mostly from graft donor cells, obtained 180 days after TCRalphabeta/CD19-depleted stem cell transplant. This sequence was found in a female patient aged 2-9 years who had a stem cell transplant for congenital amegakaryocytic thrombocytopenia, so the T cells may come from the graft donor. The J gene is TRBJ1-4, the V gene TRBV12-3 or TRBV12-4; a weak D match, TRBD1 (5 bases). The CDR3 sequence is CASLRWGGDEKLFF. The DNA for the CDR3 is TGTGCCAGCCTTAGATGGGGGGGAGACGAAAAACTGTTTTTT.